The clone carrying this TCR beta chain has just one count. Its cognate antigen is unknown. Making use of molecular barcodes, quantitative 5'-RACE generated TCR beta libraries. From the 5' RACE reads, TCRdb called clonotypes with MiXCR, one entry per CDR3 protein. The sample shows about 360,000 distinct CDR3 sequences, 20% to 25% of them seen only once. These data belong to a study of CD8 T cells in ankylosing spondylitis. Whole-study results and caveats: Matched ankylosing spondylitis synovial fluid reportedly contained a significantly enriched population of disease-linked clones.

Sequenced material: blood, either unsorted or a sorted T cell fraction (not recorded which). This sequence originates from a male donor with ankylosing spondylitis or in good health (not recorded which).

The CDR3 protein is CSVGTGMTDTQYF. The CDR3 DNA reads TGCAGCGTTGGGACAGGGATGACAGATACGCAGTATTTT. The V gene is TRBV29-1, the J gene TRBJ2-3; TRBD1 matches 8 bases. Trimming removed 4 bases from V and 3 bases from J; junction bases left unmatched: 3. Germline CDR1 is SQVTM and CDR2 is ANQGSEA. The CDR3 has 13 amino acids.